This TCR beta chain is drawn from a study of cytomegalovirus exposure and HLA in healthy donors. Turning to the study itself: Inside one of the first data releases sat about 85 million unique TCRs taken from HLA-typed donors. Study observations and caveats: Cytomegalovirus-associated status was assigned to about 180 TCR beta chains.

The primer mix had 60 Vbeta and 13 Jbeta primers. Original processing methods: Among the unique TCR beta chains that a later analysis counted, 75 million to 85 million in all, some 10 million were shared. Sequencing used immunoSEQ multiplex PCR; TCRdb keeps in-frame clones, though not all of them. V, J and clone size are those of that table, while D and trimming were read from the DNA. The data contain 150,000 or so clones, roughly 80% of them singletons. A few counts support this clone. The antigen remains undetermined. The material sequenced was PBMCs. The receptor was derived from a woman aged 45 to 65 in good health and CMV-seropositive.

The CDR3 DNA is TGTGCCAGCACTTCTGCGGAGAGCTCCTACGAGCAGTACTTC. Encoded protein: CASTSAESSYEQYF. This chain joins TRBV2 and TRBJ2-7; D ambiguous. In germline, CDR1 is SNHLY, CDR2 FYNNEI. CDR3 length equals 14 residues. Trimming left V 7 bases short and J 0 bases short, with 13 bases between.